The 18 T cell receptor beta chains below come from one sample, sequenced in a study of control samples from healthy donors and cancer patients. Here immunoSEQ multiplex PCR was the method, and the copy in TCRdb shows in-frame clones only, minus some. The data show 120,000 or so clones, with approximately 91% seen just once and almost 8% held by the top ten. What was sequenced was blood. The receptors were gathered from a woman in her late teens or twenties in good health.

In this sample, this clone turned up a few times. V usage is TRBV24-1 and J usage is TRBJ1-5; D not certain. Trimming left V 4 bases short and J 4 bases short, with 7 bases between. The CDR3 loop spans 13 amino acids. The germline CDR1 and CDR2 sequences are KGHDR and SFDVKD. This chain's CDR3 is CATSESGNQPQHF. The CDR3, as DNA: TGTGCCACCAGTGAATCCGGGAATCAGCCCCAGCATTTT.

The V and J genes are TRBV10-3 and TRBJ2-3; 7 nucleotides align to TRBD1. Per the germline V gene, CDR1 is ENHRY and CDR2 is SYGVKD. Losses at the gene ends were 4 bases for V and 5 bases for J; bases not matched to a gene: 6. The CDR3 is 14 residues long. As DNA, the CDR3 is TGTGCCATCAGTGCATCGACAGGGATAGATACGCAGTATTTT. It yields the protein CAISASTGIDTQYF.

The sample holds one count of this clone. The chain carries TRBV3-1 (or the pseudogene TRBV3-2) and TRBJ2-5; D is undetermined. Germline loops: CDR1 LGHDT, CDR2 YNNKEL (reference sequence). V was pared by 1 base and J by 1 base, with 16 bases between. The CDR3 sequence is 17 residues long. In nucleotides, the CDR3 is TGTGCCAGCAGCCAAGGCCCAGGAAAGGACGCCCAAGAGACCCAGTACTTC. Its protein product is CASSQGPGKDAQETQYF.

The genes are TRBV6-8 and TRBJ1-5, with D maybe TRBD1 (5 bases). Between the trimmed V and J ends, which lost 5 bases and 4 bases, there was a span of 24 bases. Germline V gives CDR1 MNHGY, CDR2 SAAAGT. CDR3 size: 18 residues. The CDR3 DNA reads TGTGCCAGCAGTCACCCGAAGGGCGTGGGGGGGATTAATCAGCCCCAGCATTTT. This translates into CASSHPKGVGGINQPQHF.

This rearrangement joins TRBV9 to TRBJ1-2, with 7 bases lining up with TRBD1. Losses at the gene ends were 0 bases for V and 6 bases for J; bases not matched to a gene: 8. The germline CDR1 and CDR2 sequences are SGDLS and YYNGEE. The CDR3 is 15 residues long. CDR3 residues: CASSVEPGGVDGYTF. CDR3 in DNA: TGTGCCAGCAGCGTAGAGCCAGGGGGAGTCGATGGCTACACCTTC. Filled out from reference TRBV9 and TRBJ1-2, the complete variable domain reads DSGVTQTPKHLITATGQRVTLRCSPRSGDLSVYWYQQSLDQGLQFLIQYYNGEERAKGNILERFSAQQFPDLHSELNLSSLELGDSALYFCASSVEPGGVDGYTFGSGTRLTVV.

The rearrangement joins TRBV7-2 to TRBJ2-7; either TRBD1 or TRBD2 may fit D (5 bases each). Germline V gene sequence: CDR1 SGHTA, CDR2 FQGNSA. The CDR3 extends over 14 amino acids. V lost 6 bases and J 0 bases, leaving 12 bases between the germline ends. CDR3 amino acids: CASRSGANSYEQYF. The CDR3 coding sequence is TGTGCCAGCAGATCCGGGGCGAACTCCTACGAGCAGTACTTC.

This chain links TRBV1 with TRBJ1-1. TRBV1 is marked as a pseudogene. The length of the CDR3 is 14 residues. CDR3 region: CTSSQERPDTEAFF. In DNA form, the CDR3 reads TGCACCAGCAGCCAAGAACGGCCCGACACTGAAGCTTTCTTT.

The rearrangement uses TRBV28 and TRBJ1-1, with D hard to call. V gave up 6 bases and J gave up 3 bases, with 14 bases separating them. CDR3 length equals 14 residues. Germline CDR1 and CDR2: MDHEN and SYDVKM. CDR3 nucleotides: TGTGCCAGCAGAAAGGGTGGGCTGTACACTGAAGCTTTCTTT. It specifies CASRKGGLYTEAFF.

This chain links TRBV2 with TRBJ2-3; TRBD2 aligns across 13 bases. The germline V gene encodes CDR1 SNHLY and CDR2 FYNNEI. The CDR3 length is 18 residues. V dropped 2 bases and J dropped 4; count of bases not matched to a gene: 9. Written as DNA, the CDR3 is TGTGCCAGCAGTGAACGCCGAACTAGCGGGGGGGCTCCAGATACGCAGTATTTT. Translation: CASSERRTSGGAPDTQYF.

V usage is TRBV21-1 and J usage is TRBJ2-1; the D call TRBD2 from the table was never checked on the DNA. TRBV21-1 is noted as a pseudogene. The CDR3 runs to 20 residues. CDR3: CASSKHKKKTSGSLSNEQFF. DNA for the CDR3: TGTGCCAGCAGCAAACATAAAAAAAAGACTAGCGGGAGTCTTTCTAATGAGCAGTTCTTC.

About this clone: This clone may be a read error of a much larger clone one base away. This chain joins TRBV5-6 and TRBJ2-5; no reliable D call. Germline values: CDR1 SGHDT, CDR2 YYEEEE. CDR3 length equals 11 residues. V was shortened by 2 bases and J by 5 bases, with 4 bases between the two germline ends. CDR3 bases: TGTGCCAGCAGCTTCATGGAGACCCAGTACTTC. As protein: CASSFMETQYF.

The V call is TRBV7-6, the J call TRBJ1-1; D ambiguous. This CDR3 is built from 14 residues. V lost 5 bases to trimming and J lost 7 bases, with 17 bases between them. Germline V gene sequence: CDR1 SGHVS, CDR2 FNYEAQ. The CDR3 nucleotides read TGTGCCAGCAGCCCCGTTGGTGGCCCGTTTGAAGCTTTCTTT. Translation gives CASSPVGGPFEAFF. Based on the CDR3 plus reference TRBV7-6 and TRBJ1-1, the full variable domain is GAGVSQSPRYKVTKRGQDVALRCDPISGHVSLYWYRQALGQGPEFLTYFNYEAQQDKSGLPNDRFSAERPEGSISTLTIQRTEQRDSAMYRCASSPVGGPFEAFFGQGTRLTVV.

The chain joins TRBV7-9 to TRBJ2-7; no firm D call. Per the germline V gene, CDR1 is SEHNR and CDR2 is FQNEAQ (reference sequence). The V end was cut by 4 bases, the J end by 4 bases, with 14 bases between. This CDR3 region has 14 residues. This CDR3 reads CASSSPSPPYEQYF. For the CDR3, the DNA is TGTGCCAGCAGCTCCCCATCTCCTCCGTACGAGCAGTACTTC.

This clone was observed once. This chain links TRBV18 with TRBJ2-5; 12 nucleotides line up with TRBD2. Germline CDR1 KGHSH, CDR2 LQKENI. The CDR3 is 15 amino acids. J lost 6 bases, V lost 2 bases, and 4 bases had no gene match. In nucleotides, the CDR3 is TGTGCCAGCTCACCAGCGACTAGCGGGGGTCAGACCCAGTACTTC. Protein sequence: CASSPATSGGQTQYF.

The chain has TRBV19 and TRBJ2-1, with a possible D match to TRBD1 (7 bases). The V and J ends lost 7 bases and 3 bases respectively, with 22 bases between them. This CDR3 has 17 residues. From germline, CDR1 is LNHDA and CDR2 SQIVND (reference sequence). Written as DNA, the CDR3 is TGTGCCAGTAACACCCCGGCGGAGGGGGCAGGCTACAATGAGCAGTTCTTC. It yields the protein CASNTPAEGAGYNEQFF.

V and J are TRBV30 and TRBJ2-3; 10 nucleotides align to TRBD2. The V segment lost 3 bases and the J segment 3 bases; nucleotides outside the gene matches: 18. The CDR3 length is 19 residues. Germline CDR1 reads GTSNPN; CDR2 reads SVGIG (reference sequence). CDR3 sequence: CAWRKLAGSPKIGTDTQYF. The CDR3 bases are TGTGCCTGGAGAAAACTAGCGGGGAGCCCTAAAATCGGAACAGATACGCAGTATTTT.

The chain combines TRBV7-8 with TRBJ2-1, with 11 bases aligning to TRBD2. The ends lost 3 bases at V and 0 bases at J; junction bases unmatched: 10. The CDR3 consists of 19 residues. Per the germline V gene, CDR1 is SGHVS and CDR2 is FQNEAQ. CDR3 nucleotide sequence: TGTGCCAGCAGCTTTAACCTAGCGGGGGGCCTGAGCTCCTACAATGAGCAGTTCTTC. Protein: CASSFNLAGGLSSYNEQFF.

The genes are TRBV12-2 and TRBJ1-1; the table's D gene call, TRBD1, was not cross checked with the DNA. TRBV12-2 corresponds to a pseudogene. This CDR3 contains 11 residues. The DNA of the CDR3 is TGTGCAAGTCGCATATTCCAGGGAGCTTTCTTT. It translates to CASRIFQGAFF.